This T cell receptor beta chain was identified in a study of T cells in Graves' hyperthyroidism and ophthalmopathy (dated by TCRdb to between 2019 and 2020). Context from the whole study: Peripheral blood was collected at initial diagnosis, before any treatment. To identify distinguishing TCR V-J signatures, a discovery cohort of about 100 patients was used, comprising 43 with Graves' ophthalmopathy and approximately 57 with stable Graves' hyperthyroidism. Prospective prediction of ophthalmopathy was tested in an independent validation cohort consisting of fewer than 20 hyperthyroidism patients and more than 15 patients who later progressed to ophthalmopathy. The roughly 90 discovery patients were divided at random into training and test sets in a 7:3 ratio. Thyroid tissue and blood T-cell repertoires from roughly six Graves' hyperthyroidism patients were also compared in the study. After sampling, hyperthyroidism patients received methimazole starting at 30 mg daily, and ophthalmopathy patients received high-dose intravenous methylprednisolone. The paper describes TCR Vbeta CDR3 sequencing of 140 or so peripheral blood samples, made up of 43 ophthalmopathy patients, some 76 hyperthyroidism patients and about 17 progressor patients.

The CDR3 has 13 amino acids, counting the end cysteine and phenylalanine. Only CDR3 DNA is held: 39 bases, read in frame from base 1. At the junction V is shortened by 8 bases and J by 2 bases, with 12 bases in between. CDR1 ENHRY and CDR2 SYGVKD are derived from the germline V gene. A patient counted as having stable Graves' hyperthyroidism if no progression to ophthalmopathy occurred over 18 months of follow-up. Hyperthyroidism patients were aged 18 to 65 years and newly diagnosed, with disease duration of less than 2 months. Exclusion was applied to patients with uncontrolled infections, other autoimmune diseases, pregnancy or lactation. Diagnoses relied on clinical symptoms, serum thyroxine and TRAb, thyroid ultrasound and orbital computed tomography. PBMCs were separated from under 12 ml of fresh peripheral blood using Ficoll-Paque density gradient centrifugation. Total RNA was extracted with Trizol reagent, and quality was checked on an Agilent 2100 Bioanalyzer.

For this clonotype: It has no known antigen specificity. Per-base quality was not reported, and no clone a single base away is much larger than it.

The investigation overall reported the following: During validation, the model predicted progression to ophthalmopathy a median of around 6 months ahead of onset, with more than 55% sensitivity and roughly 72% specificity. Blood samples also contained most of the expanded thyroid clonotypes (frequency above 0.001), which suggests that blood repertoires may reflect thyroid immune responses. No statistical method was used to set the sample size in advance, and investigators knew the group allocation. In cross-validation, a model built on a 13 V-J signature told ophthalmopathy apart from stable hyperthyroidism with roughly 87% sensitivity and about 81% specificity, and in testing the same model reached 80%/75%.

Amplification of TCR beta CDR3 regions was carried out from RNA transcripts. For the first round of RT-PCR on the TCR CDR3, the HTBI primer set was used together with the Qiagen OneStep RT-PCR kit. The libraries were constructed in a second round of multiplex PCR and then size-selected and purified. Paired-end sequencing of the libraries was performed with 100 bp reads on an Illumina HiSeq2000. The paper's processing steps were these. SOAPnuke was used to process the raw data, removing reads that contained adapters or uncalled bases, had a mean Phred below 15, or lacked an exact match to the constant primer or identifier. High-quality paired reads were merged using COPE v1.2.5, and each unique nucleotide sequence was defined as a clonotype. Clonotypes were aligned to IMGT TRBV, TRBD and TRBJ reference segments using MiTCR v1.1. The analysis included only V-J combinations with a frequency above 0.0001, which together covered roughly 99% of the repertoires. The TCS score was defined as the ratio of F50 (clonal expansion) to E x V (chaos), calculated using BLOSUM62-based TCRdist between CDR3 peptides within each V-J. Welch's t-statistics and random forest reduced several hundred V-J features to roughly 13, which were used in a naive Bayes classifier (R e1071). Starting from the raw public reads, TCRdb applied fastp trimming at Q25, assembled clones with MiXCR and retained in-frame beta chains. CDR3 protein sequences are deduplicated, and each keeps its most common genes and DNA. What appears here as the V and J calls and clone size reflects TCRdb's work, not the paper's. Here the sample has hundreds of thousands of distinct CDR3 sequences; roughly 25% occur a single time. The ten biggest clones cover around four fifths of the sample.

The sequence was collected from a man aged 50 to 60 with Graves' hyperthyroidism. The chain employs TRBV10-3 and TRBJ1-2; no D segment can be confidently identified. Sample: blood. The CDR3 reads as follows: CAISRVANYGYTF. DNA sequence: TGTGCCATCTCCCGGGTAGCGAACTATGGCTACACCTTC.